The entry below gives a single TCR beta chain sequence along with its context. Germline CDR1 reads LGHDT; CDR2 reads YNNKEL (reference sequence). The CDR3 has 13 residues. V was trimmed by 2 bases and J by 8 bases, leaving 12 bases between them. This record comes from a study of blood T cell repertoires in COVID-19. Method: immunoSEQ multiplex PCR; TCRdb's copy keeps in-frame clones and lacks some. The data show about 160,000 clones, 65% to 85% seen once. V usage is TRBV3-1 (or the pseudogene TRBV3-2) and J usage is TRBJ1-2; D gene uncertain. Sequenced: peripheral blood. The receptor comes from a woman aged 80 or older with active or convalescent COVID-19. CDR3 sequence: CASSQIRSGGYTF. CDR3 nucleotides: TGTGCCAGCAGCCAAATTCGTTCAGGAGGCTACACCTTC.